These 21 T cell receptor beta chains were sequenced from one sample in a study of T cell changes during pregnancy in multiple sclerosis. Sequencing used immunoSEQ multiplex PCR; TCRdb keeps in-frame clones, though not all of them. The repertoire holds tens of thousands of clones, with 92% as singletons. The sequences come from CD4+ T cells from peripheral blood mononuclear cells, collected in the third trimester of pregnancy. These receptors all stem from a female donor with multiple sclerosis, enrolled in a pregnancy study.

This rearrangement joins TRBV2 to TRBJ2-1; TRBD2 matches 14 bases. This CDR3 comprises 15 residues. J lost 7 bases, V lost 6 bases, and 5 bases had no gene match. Germline V gene data show CDR1 as SNHLY and CDR2 as FYNNEI. CDR3 amino acids: CASRRLAGGRNEQFF. The CDR3 DNA is TGTGCCAGCAGACGACTAGCGGGAGGGAGGAATGAGCAGTTCTTC.

The rearrangement uses TRBV18 and TRBJ2-7; 9 positions match TRBD1. The germline V gene has CDR1 KGHSH and CDR2 LQKENI. The CDR3 is made up of 13 amino acids. The V and J ends lost 5 bases and 6 bases, in that order; junction bases with no gene match: 5. The CDR3 DNA is TGTGCCAGCTCAGGGACAGGGAAGGGCGAGCAGTACTTC. It codes for CASSGTGKGEQYF.

The gene calls are TRBV7-2 and TRBJ2-3; TRBD2 might be the D (6 bases). The V gene's germline CDR1 is SGHTA and CDR2 FQGNSA. CDR3 length equals 15 residues. Trimming removed 1 base from V and 0 bases from J, with 8 bases in between. The CDR3 bases are TGTGCCAGCAGCTTAGGACTAGTAAGCACAGATACGCAGTATTTT. Translated: CASSLGLVSTDTQYF.

The chain links TRBV19 to TRBJ2-1; 11 bases agree with TRBD2. There are 13 residues in the CDR3. The germline gives CDR1 LNHDA, CDR2 SQIVND (reference sequence). Trimming took 8 bases from V and 9 from J; bases not matched to a gene: 6. The CDR3 is CASWGLAGGEQFF. The CDR3 DNA sequence: TGTGCCAGTTGGGGGCTAGCGGGAGGTGAGCAGTTCTTC.

As to this clone: This sample includes further DNA sequences coding for the same CDR3. The chain is built from TRBV2 and TRBJ2-7; D is uncertain. Between the trimmed V and J ends, which lost 0 bases and 3 bases, there was a span of 3 bases. CDR1 SNHLY and CDR2 FYNNEI come from the germline V gene. This CDR3 has 12 amino acids. The CDR3 DNA reads TGTGCCAGCAGTGAAGCGAGCTACGAGCAGTACTTC. Translating gives CASSEASYEQYF.

J is TRBJ2-1 and V is TRBV25-1; no reliable D call. Trimming cost V 2 bases and J 0 bases, with 8 bases left between them. CDR3 length: 15 residues. CDR1 and CDR2 from the germline V gene are MGHDK and SYGVNS. Written as DNA, the CDR3 is TGTGCCAGCAGTGAAACAAGGAGCTCCTACAATGAGCAGTTCTTC. Translating gives CASSETRSSYNEQFF.

The chain carries TRBV2 and TRBJ1-3, with 10 positions matching TRBD1. CDR3 length equals 15 residues. Looked up from germline, CDR1 is SNHLY and CDR2 is FYNNEI. V shed 6 bases and J 4 bases; nucleotides not matched to a gene: 6. CDR3 coding DNA: TGTGCCAGCAGCTTGTGGGACAGGGGAGGAAACACCATATATTTT. It is translated as CASSLWDRGGNTIYF.

The rearrangement links TRBV5-6 to TRBJ2-5; D unclear. The closer fit of TRBJ2-7 to the DNA end suggests the J call may be wrong. The CDR3 runs 12 residues. The germline V gene encodes CDR1 SGHDT and CDR2 YYEEEE. The CDR3 region has the DNA TGTGCCAGCAGCTTGGCGCCCTCCGAGCAGTACTTC. This translates into CASSLAPSEQYF.

The chain recombines TRBV5-6 with TRBJ2-7; a weak D match, TRBD2 (6 bases). Trimming took 4 bases from V and 0 from J, leaving 14 bases between them. The CDR3 runs 15 residues. Germline values: CDR1 SGHDT, CDR2 YYEEEE. As DNA, the CDR3 is TGTGCCAGCAGCCCCGGGACTCCCTCCTCCTACGAGCAGTACTTC. It encodes CASSPGTPSSYEQYF.

V and J are TRBV5-4 and TRBJ2-5; D is unresolved. CDR3 size: 13 residues. CDR1 and CDR2 (germline): SGHNT, YYREEE (reference sequence). Trimming took off 5 bases at V and 3 bases at J, with 11 bases between the two ends. The CDR3 coding sequence is TGTGCCAGCAGGAGCGTCTCGGAAGAGACCCAGTACTTC. Residues: CASRSVSEETQYF. Drawing the rest from reference TRBV5-4 and TRBJ2-5, the complete variable domain is ETGVTQSPTHLIKTRGQQVTLRCSSQSGHNTVSWYQQALGQGPQFIFQYYREEENGRGNFPPRFSGLQFPNYSSELNVNALELDDSALYLCASRSVSEETQYFGPGTRLLVL.

DNA for the CDR3: TGTGCCAGTAGTTTGACAGGGCGCGGCTATGGCTACACCTTC. Amino acid sequence: CASSLTGRGYGYTF. The chain carries TRBV19 and TRBJ1-2; 7 nucleotides match TRBD1. Germline CDR1 is LNHDA and CDR2 is SQIVND (reference sequence). This CDR3 is built from 14 residues. With V trimmed by 5 bases and J by 4 bases, 7 bases remained unmatched.

This chain connects TRBV27 to TRBJ2-7; TRBD2 is a possible D gene (6 bases). Trimming cost V 2 bases and J 3 bases, with 17 bases left between them. The germline V gene encodes CDR1 MNHEY and CDR2 SMNVEV (reference sequence). This CDR3 spans 16 amino acids. CDR3 sequence: CASSLKGSGAGYEQYF. CDR3 DNA: TGTGCCAGCAGTTTAAAGGGGTCGGGAGCCGGCTACGAGCAGTACTTC.

The chain is built from TRBV7-3 and TRBJ1-3; 7 nucleotides line up with TRBD1. With 1 base clipped from V and 11 bases from J, the junction kept 5 bases outside the gene matches. The CDR3 runs 13 residues. The germline CDR1 and CDR2 sequences are SGHTA and FQGTGA. The CDR3, as DNA: TGTGCCAGCAGCTTAAAGAGGGACAGCGCCATATATTTT. This encodes CASSLKRDSAIYF.

This clone was seen a few times. This sequence joins TRBV18 and TRBJ2-7; the D gene is possibly TRBD1 (5 bases). The ends were cut back, 5 bases at V and 6 bases at J, with 14 bases in the middle. The CDR3 totals 13 residues. CDR1 is KGHSH and CDR2 is LQKENI in the germline V gene. CDR3 amino acids: CASSTGSQGEQYF. Here the CDR3 DNA reads TGTGCCAGCTCAACCGGGTCTCAGGGCGAGCAGTACTTC.

V and J are TRBV14 and TRBJ2-7, with TRBD1 matching over 10 bases. The CDR3 has 15 residues. V gave up 3 bases and J gave up 1 base; unmatched junction bases: 3. CDR1 SGHDN and CDR2 FVKESK come from the germline V gene. The CDR3 bases are TGTGCCAGCAGCCAGGGACAGGGGAGGTCCTACGAGCAGTACTTC. It translates to CASSQGQGRSYEQYF.

The chain employs TRBV6-5 and TRBJ1-4, with D tentatively TRBD1 (6 bases). The CDR3 consists of 14 residues. Germline values: CDR1 MNHEY, CDR2 SVGAGI. V was clipped by 6 bases and J by 7 bases, with 15 bases between them. CDR3 coding DNA: TGTGCCAGCAGCTGGGGGCGAATGGGTGAAAAACTGTTTTTT. Amino acids: CASSWGRMGEKLFF.

As regards this clone: One junction end disagrees with the germline gene, perhaps due to a read error. The chain is built from TRBV4-2 and TRBJ2-7, with 13 bases aligning to TRBD2. There are 16 residues in the CDR3. In germline, CDR1 is LGHNA, CDR2 YNFKEQ. CDR3 sequence: CTSSHYRLAGGNEQYF. CDR3 nucleotide sequence: TGTACCAGCAGCCACTACCGACTAGCGGGAGGCAACGAGCAGTACTTC.

This chain links TRBV7-8 with TRBJ2-2; tentative D call: TRBD2 (6 bases). V gave up 2 bases and J gave up 6 bases, with 7 bases separating them. Germline values: CDR1 SGHVS, CDR2 FQNEAQ. The CDR3 sequence is 13 residues long. CDR3 protein: CASSLTSSGELFF. The CDR3 bases are TGTGCCAGCAGCTTAACTAGCTCCGGGGAGCTGTTTTTT.

This rearrangement joins TRBV19 to TRBJ2-7; 8 positions agree with TRBD1. V lost 6 bases, J lost 2 bases, and 21 bases stayed unmatched. The CDR3 is 19 residues long. CDR1 LNHDA and CDR2 SQIVND come from the germline V gene (reference sequence). The CDR3 sequence is CASSIRSGPGQVKTYEQYF. In DNA, the CDR3 is TGTGCCAGTAGCATCCGGAGTGGACCGGGACAGGTAAAGACCTACGAGCAGTACTTC.

The sample holds one count of this clone. The rearrangement links TRBV7-2 to TRBJ1-2, with 10 bases identical to TRBD1. Losses at the gene ends were 4 bases for V and 6 bases for J; bases not matched to a gene: 8. The CDR3 runs to 15 residues. CDR1 is SGHTA and CDR2 is FQGNSA in the germline V gene. The CDR3 loop reads CASSSPGTGVNGYTF. Written as DNA, the CDR3 is TGTGCCAGCAGCTCCCCAGGGACAGGGGTAAATGGCTACACCTTC.

The chain carries TRBV23-1 and TRBJ1-2; 7 nucleotides agree with TRBD1. TRBV23-1 is flagged as an ORF with uncertain function. The CDR3 is made up of 13 amino acids. With V trimmed by 4 bases and J by 4 bases, 3 bases remained unmatched. Here the CDR3 DNA reads TGCGCCAGCAGTCTGGACAGGAGCTATGGCTACACCTTC. This translates into CASSLDRSYGYTF.